The source of this T cell receptor beta chain is a study of shared clonotypes between healthy human individuals. About the study: There were three CD4 naive, three CD4 memory, two CD8 naive and one CD8 memory plates per donor.

The study, taken as a whole, reports: Clonotype sharing among the donors was expected to vary with sequencing depth. In a handful of donors, around 5% of naive CD4 clonotypes appeared in common.

Assay execution proceeded at the deep level. Clones were sequenced by immunoSEQ multiplex PCR, and TCRdb holds only the in-frame ones, with some missing. The table shows hundreds of thousands of clones, with less than 85% occurring only once. About this clone itself: Its target is unknown.

Sequencing used memory CD4+ T cells sorted from blood. Described subset: CD45RA-negative fraction. The receptor was isolated from a young woman in good health.

The CDR3 nucleotides read TGTGCCAGCAGAAGACAGGGGGTGAACACCGGGGAGCTGTTTTTT. Translation: CASRRQGVNTGELFF. The chain carries TRBV2 and TRBJ2-2; the match to TRBD1 covers 9 bases. This CDR3 is built from 15 residues. J lost 1 base, V lost 6 bases, and 3 bases had no gene match. Germline-derived CDR1 and CDR2 are SNHLY and FYNNEI.